A selection of T cell receptor beta chains follows, all from one sample in a study of T cells in Graves' hyperthyroidism and ophthalmopathy. From the multiplex PCR reads, TCRdb called clonotypes with MiXCR, one entry per CDR3 protein. The sample lists approximately 690,000 distinct CDR3 sequences, more than 12% occurring once. Sequencing input: blood. These receptors came from a woman aged 50 to 60 with Graves' ophthalmopathy. The CDR3 runs from the conserved cysteine through the conserved F or W. The D gene is left open where the match is weak. The size of a clone is reported for some rows only, either as once, few or many, or as a class for expanded clones.

cdr3_aa	cdr3_nt	clone_size	v_call	j_call	d_call
CASSEWRGAFF	TGTGCCAGCAGTGAGTGGAGGGGGGCTTTCTTT	.	TRBV6-1	TRBJ1-1	.
CASSYRRRPIQETQYF	TGTGCCAGCAGCTACCGTCGCCGCCCGATACAAGAGACCCAGTACTTC	many	TRBV7-9	TRBJ2-5	.
CASSVPGGNQPQHF	TGTGCCAGCAGTGTTCCGGGAGGCAATCAGCCCCAGCATTTT	.	TRBV28	TRBJ1-5	.
CASSHVGTANPETQYF	TGTGCCAGCAGCCACGTTGGGACAGCCAACCCAGAGACCCAGTACTTC	many	TRBV7-2	TRBJ2-5	TRBD1
CAWSAGVANYGYTF	TGTGCCTGGAGTGCCGGAGTAGCTAACTATGGCTACACCTTC	.	TRBV30	TRBJ1-2	.
CASSESIGTKYNEQFF	TGTGCCAGCAGCGAAAGTATCGGGACAAAATACAATGAGCAGTTCTTC	.	TRBV9	TRBJ2-1	.
CASSWTGDGEKLFF	TGTGCCAGCAGTTGGACAGGGGATGGTGAAAAACTGTTTTTT	many	TRBV28	TRBJ1-4	TRBD1
CASSLARISVGETQYF	TGTGCCAGCAGCTTAGCGCGTATTTCGGTTGGAGAGACCCAGTACTTC	many	TRBV7-8	TRBJ2-5	.
CASRQENTEAFF	TGTGCCAGCAGACAGGAAAACACTGAAGCTTTCTTT	many	TRBV2	TRBJ1-1	.
CASSEVLDRLYEQYF	TGTGCCAGCAGTGAAGTTCTGGACAGATTATACGAGCAGTACTTC	many	TRBV6-1	TRBJ2-7	.
CASRTGAYTGELFF	TGTGCCAGCAGGACCGGGGCCTACACCGGGGAGCTGTTTTTT	many	TRBV6-1	TRBJ2-2	.
CASSQGPGTGVYEQYF	TGCGCCAGCAGCCAAGGGCCCGGGACTGGGGTCTACGAGCAGTACTTC	once	TRBV4-1	TRBJ2-7	.
CASSLGAGGVGQPQHF	TGCGCCAGCAGCTTGGGGGCAGGGGGCGTCGGACAGCCCCAGCATTTT	.	TRBV5-1	TRBJ1-5	TRBD1
CASGGGSYNSPLHF	TGTGCCAGCGGGGGAGGCTCCTATAATTCACCCCTCCACTTT	.	TRBV9	TRBJ1-6	.
CASGLYPLAGGPNEQFF	TGTGCTAGTGGTTTGTACCCTCTAGCGGGAGGGCCAAATGAGCAGTTCTTC	few	TRBV12-5	TRBJ2-1	TRBD2
CATSETQWNTGELFF	TGTGCCACCAGTGAGACACAGTGGAACACCGGGGAGCTGTTTTTT	few	TRBV24-1	TRBJ2-2	.
CASRTLRRNTEAFF	TGTGCCAGCAGGACCCTCCGGAGGAACACTGAAGCTTTCTTT	many	TRBV12-3/TRBV12-4	TRBJ1-1	.
CASSDTARRGEQYF	TGTGCCAGCAGCGACACAGCGCGGCGGGGCGAGCAGTACTTC	.	TRBV9	TRBJ2-7	.
CASSFSGTRRDEQFF	TGTGCCAGCAGTTTTAGCGGGACCCGACGGGATGAGCAGTTCTTC	.	TRBV28	TRBJ2-1	TRBD2